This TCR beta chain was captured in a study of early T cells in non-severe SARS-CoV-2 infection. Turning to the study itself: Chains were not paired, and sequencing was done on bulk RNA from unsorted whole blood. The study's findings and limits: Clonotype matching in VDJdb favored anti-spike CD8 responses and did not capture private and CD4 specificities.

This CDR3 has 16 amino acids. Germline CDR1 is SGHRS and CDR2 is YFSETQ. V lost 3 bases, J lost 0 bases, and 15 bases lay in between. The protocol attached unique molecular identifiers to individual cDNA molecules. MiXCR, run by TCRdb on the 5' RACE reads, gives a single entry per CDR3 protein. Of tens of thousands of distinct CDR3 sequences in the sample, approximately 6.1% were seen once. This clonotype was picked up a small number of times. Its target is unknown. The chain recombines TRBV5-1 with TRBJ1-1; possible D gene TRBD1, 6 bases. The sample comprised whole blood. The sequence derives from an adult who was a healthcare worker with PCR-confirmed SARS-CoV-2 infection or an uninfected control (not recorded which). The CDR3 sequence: CASSSAGVNMNTEAFF. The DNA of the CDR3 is TGCGCCAGCAGCTCGGCAGGGGTGAATATGAACACTGAAGCTTTCTTT.